These 3 T cell receptor beta chains came from one sample sequenced in a study of graft-versus-host responses after intestinal transplantation. Method: immunoSEQ multiplex PCR; TCRdb's copy keeps in-frame clones and lacks some. The data contain roughly 60,000 clones, over 85% of them singletons. The material sequenced was PBMCs, taken 26 days after transplant. All receptors derive from a human patient who received an intestinal transplant, so some T cells may come from the graft donor.

The chain uses TRBV7-2 and TRBJ2-7; maybe TRBD1 (6 bases). The CDR3 covers 14 residues. In germline, CDR1 is SGHTA, CDR2 FQGNSA. V shed 3 bases and J shed 0 bases, with 9 bases lying between them. CDR3 amino acids: CASSFQDSSYEQYF. The CDR3 region has the DNA TGTGCCAGCAGCTTCCAGGACAGCTCCTACGAGCAGTACTTC.

The rearrangement uses TRBV29-1 and TRBJ2-7; the match to TRBD1 covers 8 bases. The CDR3 is 13 residues long. V was pared by 4 bases and J by 6 bases, with 8 bases of the junction left unmatched. The germline V gene encodes CDR1 SQVTM and CDR2 ANQGSEA. The CDR3 loop is CSVVVTGVSEQYF. The CDR3 DNA reads TGCAGCGTTGTCGTGACAGGGGTTAGCGAGCAGTACTTC.

This rearrangement joins TRBV5-1 to TRBJ1-2, with 10 nucleotides matching TRBD1. The CDR3 spans 15 residues. Trimming removed 4 bases from V and 4 bases from J; junction bases left unmatched: 7. Germline CDR1 reads SGHRS; CDR2 reads YFSETQ. In DNA, the CDR3 is TGCGCCAGCAGCGTGGGACAGGGGTCGGGCTATGGCTACACCTTC. Translation gives CASSVGQGSGYGYTF. The full variable domain, rest sourced from reference TRBV5-1 and TRBJ1-2, is KAGVTQTPRYLIKTRGQQVTLSCSPISGHRSVSWYQQTPGQGLQFLFEYFSETQRNKGNFPGRFSGRQFSNSRSEMNVSTLELGDSALYLCASSVGQGSGYGYTFGSGTRLTVV.